One TCR beta chain is described in this entry. This CDR3 contains 12 residues. V gave up 5 bases and J gave up 4 bases, with 8 bases separating them. CDR1 SGHTA and CDR2 FQGNSA come from the germline V gene. These data belong to a study of blood T cell repertoires in COVID-19. Study summary: Acute and convalescent COVID-19 samples came from the United States, Italy and Spain. In each case, the material was cDNA or gDNA derived from T cells, B-cell-depleted T cells, or PBMCs.

As originally analysed: Estimation of nucleated cell counts was performed using reference gene primer amplification. The assay was immunoSEQ multiplex PCR, and TCRdb's table has in-frame clones only and misses some. For V, J and clone size, that table is used; D and trimming come from the DNA. Of roughly 90,000 clones in the sample, approximately 86% were seen once. V and J are TRBV7-2 and TRBJ1-2; TRBD1 might be the D (6 bases). The material sequenced was peripheral blood. The TCR originated in a man between 40 and 49 years old with acute or convalescent COVID-19. The CDR3 coding sequence is TGTGCCAGCAGCACGACAGGCTATGGCTACACCTTC. This gives the protein CASSTTGYGYTF. Based on the CDR3 plus reference TRBV7-2 and TRBJ1-2, the full variable domain is GAGVSQSPSNKVTEKGKDVELRCDPISGHTALYWYRQSLGQGLEFLIYFQGNSAPDKSGLPSDRFSAERTGGSVSTLTIQRTQQEDSAVYLCASSTTGYGYTFGSGTRLTVV.